The present TCR beta chain was sequenced within a study of blood T cell repertoires in COVID-19. TCRdb's table, derived via immunoSEQ multiplex PCR, lists solely in-frame clones and lacks some. The table records 95,000 to 100,000 clones, 80% to 90% of them present only once. This CDR3 contains 12 residues. After removal of 5 bases from V and 7 bases from J, the junction contained 0 bases not matched to a gene. In germline, CDR1 is GTSNPN, CDR2 SVGIG (reference sequence). Material for sequencing was peripheral blood. This clonotype was sampled from a man older than 75 with acute or convalescent COVID-19. This chain links TRBV30 with TRBJ1-6; 9 nucleotides agree with TRBD1. The CDR3 protein is CAWGTGNSPLHF. The CDR3 DNA follows: TGTGCCTGGGGGACAGGGAATTCACCCCTCCACTTT. Combining the CDR3 with reference TRBV30 and TRBJ1-6 gives the whole variable domain SQTIHQWPATLVQPVGSPLSLECTVEGTSNPNLYWYRQAAGRGLQLLFYSVGIGQISSEVPQNLSASRPQDRQFILSSKKLLLSDSGFYLCAWGTGNSPLHFGNGTRLTVT.